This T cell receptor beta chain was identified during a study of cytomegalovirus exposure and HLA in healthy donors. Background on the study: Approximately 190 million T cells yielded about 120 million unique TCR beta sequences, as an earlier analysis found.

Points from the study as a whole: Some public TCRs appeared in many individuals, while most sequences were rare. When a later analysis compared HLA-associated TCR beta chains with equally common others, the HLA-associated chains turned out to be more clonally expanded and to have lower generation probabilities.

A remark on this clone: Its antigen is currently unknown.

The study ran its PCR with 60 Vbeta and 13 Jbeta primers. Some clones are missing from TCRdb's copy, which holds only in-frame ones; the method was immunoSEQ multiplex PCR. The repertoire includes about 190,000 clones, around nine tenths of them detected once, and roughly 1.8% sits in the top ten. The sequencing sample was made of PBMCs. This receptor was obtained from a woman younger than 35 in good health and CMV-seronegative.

CDR3 region: CASSFAPGQGTYEQYF. In nucleotides, the CDR3 is TGTGCCAGCAGCTTTGCGCCGGGACAGGGAACTTACGAGCAGTACTTC. This rearrangement joins TRBV7-9 to TRBJ2-7, with 9 bases lining up with TRBD1. This CDR3 has 16 residues. V shed 3 bases and J 4 bases; nucleotides not matched to a gene: 10. Germline V gene data show CDR1 as SEHNR and CDR2 as FQNEAQ (reference sequence). Supplemented by reference TRBV7-9 and TRBJ2-7, the full variable domain reads DTGVSQNPRHKITKRGQNVTFRCDPISEHNRLYWYRQTLGQGPEFLTYFQNEAQLEKSRLLSDRFSAERPKGSFSTLEIQRTEQGDSAMYLCASSFAPGQGTYEQYFGPGTRLTVT.